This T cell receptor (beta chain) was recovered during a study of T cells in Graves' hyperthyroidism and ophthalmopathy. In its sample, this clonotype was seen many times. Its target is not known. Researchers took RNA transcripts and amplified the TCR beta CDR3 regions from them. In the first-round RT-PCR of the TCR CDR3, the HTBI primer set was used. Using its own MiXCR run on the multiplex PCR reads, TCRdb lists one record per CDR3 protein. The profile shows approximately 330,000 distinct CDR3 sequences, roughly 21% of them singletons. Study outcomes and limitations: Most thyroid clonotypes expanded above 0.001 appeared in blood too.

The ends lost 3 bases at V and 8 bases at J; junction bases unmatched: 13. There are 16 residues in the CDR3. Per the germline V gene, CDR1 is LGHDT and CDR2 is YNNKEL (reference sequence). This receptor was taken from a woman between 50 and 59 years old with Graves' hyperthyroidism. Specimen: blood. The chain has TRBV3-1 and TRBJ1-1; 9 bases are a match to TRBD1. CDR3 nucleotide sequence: TGTGCCAGCAGCCATCGAGGCGGACAGGGGACGCGGGAAGCTTTCTTT. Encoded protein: CASSHRGGQGTREAFF.